A single T cell receptor (beta chain) is shown here with its context. This entry belongs to a study of blood T cell repertoires in COVID-19. Study as a whole: PBMCs, B-cell-depleted T cells, or T cells provided the cDNA or gDNA that made up the material.

Trimming removed 3 bases at V and 2 bases at J, with 14 bases between. The CDR3 contains 15 residues. CDR1 and CDR2 from the germline V gene are SNHLY and FYNNEI. As handled by the study authors: Reference gene primer amplification gave estimated nucleated cell counts. Profiling relied on immunoSEQ multiplex PCR, and the TCRdb table lists in-frame clones only, not all of them. Clonal size and the V and J genes are those of that table, whereas D and trimming came from the DNA. In the table there are 85,000 to 130,000 clones, under 85% of which are singletons. The V call is TRBV2, the J call TRBJ2-7, with D perhaps matching TRBD2 (5 bases). Sequencing was carried out using peripheral blood. This clonotype originated in a woman aged 60-70 years with acute or convalescent COVID-19. This CDR3 reads CASSEGIRGTYEQYF. CDR3 DNA: TGTGCCAGCAGTGAGGGGATACGGGGAACCTACGAGCAGTACTTC.